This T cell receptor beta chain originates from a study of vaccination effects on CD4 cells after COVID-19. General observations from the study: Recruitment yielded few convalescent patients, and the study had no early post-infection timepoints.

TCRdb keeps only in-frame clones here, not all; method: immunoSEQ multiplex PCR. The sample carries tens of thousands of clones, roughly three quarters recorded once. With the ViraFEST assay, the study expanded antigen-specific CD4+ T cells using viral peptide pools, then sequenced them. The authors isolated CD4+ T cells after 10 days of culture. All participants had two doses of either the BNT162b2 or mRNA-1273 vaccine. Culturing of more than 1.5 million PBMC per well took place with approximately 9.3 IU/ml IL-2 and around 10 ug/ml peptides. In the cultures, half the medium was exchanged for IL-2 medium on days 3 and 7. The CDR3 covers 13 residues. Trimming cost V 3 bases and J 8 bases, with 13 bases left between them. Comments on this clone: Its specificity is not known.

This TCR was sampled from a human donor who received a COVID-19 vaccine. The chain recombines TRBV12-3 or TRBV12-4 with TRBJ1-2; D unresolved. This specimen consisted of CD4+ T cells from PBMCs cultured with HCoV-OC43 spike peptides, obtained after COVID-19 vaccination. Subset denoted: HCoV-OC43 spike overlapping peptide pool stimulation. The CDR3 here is CASSFTSRVGYTF. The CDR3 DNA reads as TGTGCCAGCAGTTTTACTTCTAGGGTCGGCTACACCTTC.